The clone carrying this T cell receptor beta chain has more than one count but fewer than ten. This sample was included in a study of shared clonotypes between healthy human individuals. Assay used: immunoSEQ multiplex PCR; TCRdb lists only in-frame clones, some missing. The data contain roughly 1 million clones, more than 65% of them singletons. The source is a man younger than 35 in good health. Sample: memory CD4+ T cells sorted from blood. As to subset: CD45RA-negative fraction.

CDR3 protein: CASNIQGAPNSPLHF. The CDR3 DNA follows: TGTGCCAGCAACATACAGGGGGCGCCCAATTCACCCCTCCACTTT. The V call is TRBV6-6, the J call TRBJ1-6; 9 bases fit TRBD1. V lost 7 bases, J lost 7 bases, and 8 bases stayed unmatched. Germline CDR1 reads MNHNY; CDR2 reads SVGAGI (reference sequence). The CDR3 length is 15 residues.